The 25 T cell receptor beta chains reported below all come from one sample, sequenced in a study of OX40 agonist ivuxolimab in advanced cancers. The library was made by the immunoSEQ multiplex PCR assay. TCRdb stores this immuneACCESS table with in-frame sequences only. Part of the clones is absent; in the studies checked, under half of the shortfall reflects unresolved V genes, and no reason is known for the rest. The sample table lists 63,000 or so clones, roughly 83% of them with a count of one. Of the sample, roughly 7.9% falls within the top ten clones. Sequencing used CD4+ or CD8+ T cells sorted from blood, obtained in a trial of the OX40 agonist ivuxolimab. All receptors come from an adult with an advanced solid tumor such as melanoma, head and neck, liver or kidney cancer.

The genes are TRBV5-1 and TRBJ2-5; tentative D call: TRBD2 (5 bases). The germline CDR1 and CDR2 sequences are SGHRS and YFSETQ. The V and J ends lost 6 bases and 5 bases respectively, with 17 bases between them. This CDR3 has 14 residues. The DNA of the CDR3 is TGCGCCAGCATTTTTTTTCCGGGGAGCGAGACCCAGTACTTC. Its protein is CASIFFPGSETQYF. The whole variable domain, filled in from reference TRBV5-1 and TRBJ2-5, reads KAGVTQTPRYLIKTRGQQVTLSCSPISGHRSVSWYQQTPGQGLQFLFEYFSETQRNKGNFPGRFSGRQFSNSRSEMNVSTLELGDSALYLCASIFFPGSETQYFGPGTRLLVL.

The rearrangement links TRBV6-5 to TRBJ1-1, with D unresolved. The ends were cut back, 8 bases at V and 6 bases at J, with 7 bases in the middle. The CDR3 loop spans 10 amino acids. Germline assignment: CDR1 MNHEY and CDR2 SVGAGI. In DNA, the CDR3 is TGTGCCAGCGGTACTCCTGAAGCTTTCTTT. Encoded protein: CASGTPEAFF.

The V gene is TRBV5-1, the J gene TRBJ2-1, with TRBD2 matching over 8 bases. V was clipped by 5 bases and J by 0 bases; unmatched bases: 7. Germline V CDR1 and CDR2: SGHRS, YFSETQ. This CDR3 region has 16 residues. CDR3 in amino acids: CASRSSSGSSYNEQFF. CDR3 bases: TGCGCCAGCAGGTCGAGCAGCGGGAGCTCCTACAATGAGCAGTTCTTC.

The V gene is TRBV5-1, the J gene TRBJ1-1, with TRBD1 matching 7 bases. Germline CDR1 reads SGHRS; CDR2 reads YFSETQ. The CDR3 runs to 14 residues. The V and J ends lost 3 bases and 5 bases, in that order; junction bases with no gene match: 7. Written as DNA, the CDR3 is TGCGCCAGCAGCTATACAGGGGCGAGTACTGAAGCTTTCTTT. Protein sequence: CASSYTGASTEAFF.

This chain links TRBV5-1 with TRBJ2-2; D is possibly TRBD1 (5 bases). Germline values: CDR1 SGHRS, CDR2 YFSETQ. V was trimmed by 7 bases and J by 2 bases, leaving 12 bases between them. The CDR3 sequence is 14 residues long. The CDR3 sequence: CASQTDINTGELFF. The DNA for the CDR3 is TGCGCCAGCCAGACAGATATCAACACCGGGGAGCTGTTTTTT. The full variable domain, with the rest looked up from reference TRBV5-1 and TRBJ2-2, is KAGVTQTPRYLIKTRGQQVTLSCSPISGHRSVSWYQQTPGQGLQFLFEYFSETQRNKGNFPGRFSGRQFSNSRSEMNVSTLELGDSALYLCASQTDINTGELFFGEGSRLTVL.

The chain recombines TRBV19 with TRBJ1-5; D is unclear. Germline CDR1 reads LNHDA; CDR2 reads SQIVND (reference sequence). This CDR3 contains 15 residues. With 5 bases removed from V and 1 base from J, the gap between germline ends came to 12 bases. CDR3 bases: TGTGCCAGTAGTCCCCCAGCGGCCAGCAATCAGCCCCAGCATTTT. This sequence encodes CASSPPAASNQPQHF. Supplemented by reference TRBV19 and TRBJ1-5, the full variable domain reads DGGITQSPKYLFRKEGQNVTLSCEQNLNHDAMYWYRQDPGQGLRLIYYSQIVNDFQKGDIAEGYSVSREKKESFPLTVTSAQKNPTAFYLCASSPPAASNQPQHFGDGTRLSIL.

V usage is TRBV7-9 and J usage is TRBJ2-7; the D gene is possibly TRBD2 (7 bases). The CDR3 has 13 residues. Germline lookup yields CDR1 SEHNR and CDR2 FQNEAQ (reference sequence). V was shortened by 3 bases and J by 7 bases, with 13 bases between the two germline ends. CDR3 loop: CASSFGGRWEQYF. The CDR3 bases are TGTGCCAGCAGCTTCGGGGGGCGCTGGGAGCAGTACTTC.

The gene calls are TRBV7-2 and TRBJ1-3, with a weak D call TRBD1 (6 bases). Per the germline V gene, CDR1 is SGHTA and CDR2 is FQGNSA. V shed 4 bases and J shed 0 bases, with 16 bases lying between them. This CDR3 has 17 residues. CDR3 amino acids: CASSSLRTVPSGNTIYF. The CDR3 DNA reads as TGTGCCAGCAGCTCCCTTCGGACAGTGCCCTCTGGAAACACCATATATTTT.

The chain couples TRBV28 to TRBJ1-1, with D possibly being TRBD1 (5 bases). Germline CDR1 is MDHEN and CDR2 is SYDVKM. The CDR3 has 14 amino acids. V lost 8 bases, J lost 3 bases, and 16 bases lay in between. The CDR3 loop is CASRIRGRDTEAFF. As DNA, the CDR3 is TGTGCCAGCCGAATCCGGGGCCGGGACACTGAAGCTTTCTTT.

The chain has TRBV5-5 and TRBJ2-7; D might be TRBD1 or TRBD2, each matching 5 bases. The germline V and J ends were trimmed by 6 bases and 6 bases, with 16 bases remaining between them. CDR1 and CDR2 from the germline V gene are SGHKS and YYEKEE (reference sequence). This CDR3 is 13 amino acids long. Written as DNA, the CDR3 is TGTGCCAGCAACTATGGGGGATTCGGCGAGCAGTACTTC. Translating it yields CASNYGGFGEQYF.

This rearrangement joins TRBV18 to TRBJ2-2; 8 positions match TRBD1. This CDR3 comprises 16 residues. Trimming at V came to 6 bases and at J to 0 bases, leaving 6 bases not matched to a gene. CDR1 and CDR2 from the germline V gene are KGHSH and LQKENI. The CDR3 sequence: CASSPYRGSNTGELFF. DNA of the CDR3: TGTGCCAGCTCGCCCTACAGGGGGTCGAACACCGGGGAGCTGTTTTTT.

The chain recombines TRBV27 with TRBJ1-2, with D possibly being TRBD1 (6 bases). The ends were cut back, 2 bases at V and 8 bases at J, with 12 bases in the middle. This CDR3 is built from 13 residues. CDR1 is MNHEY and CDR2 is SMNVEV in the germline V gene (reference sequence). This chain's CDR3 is CASSLDGGKGYTF. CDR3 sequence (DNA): TGTGCCAGCAGTTTAGACGGGGGCAAAGGCTACACCTTC.

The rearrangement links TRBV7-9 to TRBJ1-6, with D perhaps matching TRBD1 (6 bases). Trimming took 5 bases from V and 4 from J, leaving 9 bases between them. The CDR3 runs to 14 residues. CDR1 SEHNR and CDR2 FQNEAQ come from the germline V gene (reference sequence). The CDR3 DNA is TGTGCCAGCAGCCCACAGGGATATAATTCACCCCTCCACTTT. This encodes CASSPQGYNSPLHF.

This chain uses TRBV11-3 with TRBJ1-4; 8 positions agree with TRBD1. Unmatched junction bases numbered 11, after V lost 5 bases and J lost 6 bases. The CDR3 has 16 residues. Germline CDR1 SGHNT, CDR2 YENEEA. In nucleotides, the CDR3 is TGTGCCAGCAGCCGTCGTACAGGGGGATTTGATGAAAAACTGTTTTTT. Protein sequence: CASSRRTGGFDEKLFF. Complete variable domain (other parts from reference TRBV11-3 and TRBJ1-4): EAGVVQSPRYKIIEKKQPVAFWCNPISGHNTLYWYLQNLGQGPELLIRYENEEAVDDSQLPKDRFSAERLKGVDSTLKIQPAELGDSAVYLCASSRRTGGFDEKLFFGSGTQLSVL.

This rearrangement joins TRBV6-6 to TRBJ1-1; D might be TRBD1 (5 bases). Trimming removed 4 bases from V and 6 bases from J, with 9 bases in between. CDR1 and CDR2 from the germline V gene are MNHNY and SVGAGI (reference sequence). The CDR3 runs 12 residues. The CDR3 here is CASSSTVAEAFF. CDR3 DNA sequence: TGTGCCAGCAGTTCGACAGTTGCTGAAGCTTTCTTT.

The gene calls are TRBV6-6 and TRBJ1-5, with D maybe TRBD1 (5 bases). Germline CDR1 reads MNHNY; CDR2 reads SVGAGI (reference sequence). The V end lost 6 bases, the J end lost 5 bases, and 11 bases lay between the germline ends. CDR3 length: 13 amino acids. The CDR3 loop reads CASRGVQYQPQHF. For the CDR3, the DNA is TGTGCCAGCAGGGGGGTTCAGTATCAGCCCCAGCATTTT.

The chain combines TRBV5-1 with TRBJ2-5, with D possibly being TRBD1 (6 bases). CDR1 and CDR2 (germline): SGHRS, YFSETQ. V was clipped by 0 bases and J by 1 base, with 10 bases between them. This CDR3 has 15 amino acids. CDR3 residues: CASSLERTAQETQYF. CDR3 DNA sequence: TGCGCCAGCAGCTTGGAACGGACAGCCCAAGAGACCCAGTACTTC.

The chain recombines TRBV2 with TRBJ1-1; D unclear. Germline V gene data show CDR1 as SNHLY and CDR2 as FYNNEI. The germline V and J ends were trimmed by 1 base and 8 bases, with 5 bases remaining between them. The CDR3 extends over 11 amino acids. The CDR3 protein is CASSEDGEAFF. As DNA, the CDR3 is TGTGCCAGCAGTGAAGACGGCGAAGCTTTCTTT.

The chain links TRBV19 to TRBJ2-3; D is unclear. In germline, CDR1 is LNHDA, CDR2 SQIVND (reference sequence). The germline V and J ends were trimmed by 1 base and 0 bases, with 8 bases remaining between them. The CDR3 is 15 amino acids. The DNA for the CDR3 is TGTGCCAGTAGTATAGGAAAAGGCAGCACAGATACGCAGTATTTT. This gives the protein CASSIGKGSTDTQYF. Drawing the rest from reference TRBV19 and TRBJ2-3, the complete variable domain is DGGITQSPKYLFRKEGQNVTLSCEQNLNHDAMYWYRQDPGQGLRLIYYSQIVNDFQKGDIAEGYSVSREKKESFPLTVTSAQKNPTAFYLCASSIGKGSTDTQYFGPGTRLTVL.

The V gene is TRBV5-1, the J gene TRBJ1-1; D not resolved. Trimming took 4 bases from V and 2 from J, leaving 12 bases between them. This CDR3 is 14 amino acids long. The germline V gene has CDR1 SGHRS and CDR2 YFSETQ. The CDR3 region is CASSTRTTNTEAFF. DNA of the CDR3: TGCGCCAGCAGCACACGGACCACCAACACTGAAGCTTTCTTT.

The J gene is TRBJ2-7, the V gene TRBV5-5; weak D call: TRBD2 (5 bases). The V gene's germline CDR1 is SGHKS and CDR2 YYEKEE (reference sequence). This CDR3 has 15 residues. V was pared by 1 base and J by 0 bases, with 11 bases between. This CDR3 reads CASSLWLGSSYEQYF. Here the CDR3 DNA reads TGTGCCAGCAGCTTGTGGTTAGGGAGCTCCTACGAGCAGTACTTC.

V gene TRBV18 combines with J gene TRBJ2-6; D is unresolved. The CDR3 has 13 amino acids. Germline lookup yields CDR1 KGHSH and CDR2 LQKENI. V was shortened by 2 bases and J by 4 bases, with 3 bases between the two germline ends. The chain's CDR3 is CASSPAGANVLTF. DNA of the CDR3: TGTGCCAGCTCACCAGCCGGGGCCAACGTCCTGACTTTC.

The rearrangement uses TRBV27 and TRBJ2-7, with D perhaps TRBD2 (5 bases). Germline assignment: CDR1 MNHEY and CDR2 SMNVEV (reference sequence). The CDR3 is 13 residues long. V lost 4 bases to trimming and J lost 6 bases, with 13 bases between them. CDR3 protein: CASSWTLAGEQYF. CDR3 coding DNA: TGTGCCAGCAGTTGGACCCTTGCGGGCGAGCAGTACTTC.

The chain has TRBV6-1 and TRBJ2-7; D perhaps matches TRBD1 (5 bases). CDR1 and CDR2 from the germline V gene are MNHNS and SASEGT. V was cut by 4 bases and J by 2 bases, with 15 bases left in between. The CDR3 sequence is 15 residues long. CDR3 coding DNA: TGTGCCAGCAGTGCCCATATACAGGCCACCTACGAGCAGTACTTC. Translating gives CASSAHIQATYEQYF.

CDR3 nucleotides: TGTGCCAGCAGCCCACGGAGGAACACTGAAGCTTTCTTT. Translated, it gives CASSPRRNTEAFF. The chain combines TRBV7-2 with TRBJ1-1; D unclear. The CDR3 runs 13 residues. Germline CDR1 and CDR2: SGHTA and FQGNSA. V was clipped by 5 bases and J by 1 base, with 8 bases between them.